This note documents a single T cell receptor beta chain sequence. This record belongs to a study of OX40 agonist ivuxolimab in advanced cancers. As for the study in general: Among those enrolled, mean age was about 60 years (range roughly 23 to 85) and roughly 84% were male.

This table comes from immunoSEQ multiplex PCR, and its TCRdb copy is limited to in-frame clones, with some not included. The sample carries about 98,000 clones, roughly nine tenths recorded once. J lost 1 base, V lost 8 bases, and 10 bases had no gene match. Germline V gives CDR1 MDHEN, CDR2 SYDVKM. This CDR3 contains 16 residues. The sequence derives from an adult with an advanced solid tumor such as melanoma, head and neck, liver or kidney cancer. The genes are TRBV28 and TRBJ1-2, with 10 bases fitting TRBD1. The sequences come from CD4+ or CD8+ T cells sorted from blood, collected in a trial of the OX40 agonist ivuxolimab. This CDR3 reads CASRYAGTGDNYGYTF. CDR3 nucleotide sequence: TGTGCCAGCCGTTATGCCGGGACAGGGGATAACTATGGCTACACCTTC.